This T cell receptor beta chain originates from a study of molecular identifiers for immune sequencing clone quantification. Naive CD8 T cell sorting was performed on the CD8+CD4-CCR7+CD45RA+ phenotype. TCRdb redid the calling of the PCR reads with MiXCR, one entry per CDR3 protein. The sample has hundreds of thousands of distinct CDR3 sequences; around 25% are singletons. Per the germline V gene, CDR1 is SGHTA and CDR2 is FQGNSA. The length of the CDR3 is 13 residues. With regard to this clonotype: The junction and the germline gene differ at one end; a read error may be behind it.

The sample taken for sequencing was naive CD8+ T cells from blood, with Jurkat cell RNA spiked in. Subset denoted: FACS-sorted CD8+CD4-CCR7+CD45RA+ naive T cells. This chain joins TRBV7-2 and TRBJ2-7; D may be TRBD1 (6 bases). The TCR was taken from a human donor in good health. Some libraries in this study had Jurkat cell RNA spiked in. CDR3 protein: CASSLGTAYAQYF. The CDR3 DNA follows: TGTGCCAGCAGCTTAGGGACAGCCTACGCGCAGTACTTC.